Listed here is a single T cell receptor (beta chain). This entry belongs to a study of blood T cell repertoires in COVID-19. Generated by immunoSEQ multiplex PCR, the TCRdb table keeps only in-frame clones and is missing some. The sample has 200,000 to 300,000 clones; roughly 88% are singletons. Germline CDR1 is MNHEY and CDR2 is SVGAGI. The CDR3 is 14 amino acids. Trimming removed 0 bases from V and 5 bases from J; junction bases left unmatched: 4. The sample comprised peripheral blood. This sequence joins TRBV6-5 and TRBJ2-7, with TRBD1 matching over 7 bases. The sequence was collected from a man between 35 and 55 years old with acute or convalescent COVID-19. CDR3 in DNA: TGTGCCAGCAGTTACTCCCAGGGGGTCCACGAGCAGTACTTC. Translating gives CASSYSQGVHEQYF.